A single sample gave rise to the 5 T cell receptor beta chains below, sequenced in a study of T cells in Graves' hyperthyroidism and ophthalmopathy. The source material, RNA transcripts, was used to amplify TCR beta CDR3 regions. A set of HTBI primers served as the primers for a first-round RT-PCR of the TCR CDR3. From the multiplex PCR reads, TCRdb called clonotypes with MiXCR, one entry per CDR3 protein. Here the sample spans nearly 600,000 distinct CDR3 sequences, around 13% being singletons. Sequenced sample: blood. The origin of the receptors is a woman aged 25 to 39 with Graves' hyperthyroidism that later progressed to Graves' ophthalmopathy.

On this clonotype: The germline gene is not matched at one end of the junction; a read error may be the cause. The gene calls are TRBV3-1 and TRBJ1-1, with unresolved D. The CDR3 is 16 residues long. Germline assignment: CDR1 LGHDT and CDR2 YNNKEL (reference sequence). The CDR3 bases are TGTGCCAGCAGCCACGATCTTAGTTTCTCCGAAACTGAAGCCTTCTTT. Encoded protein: CASSHDLSFSETEAFF. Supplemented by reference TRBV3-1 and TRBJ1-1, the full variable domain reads DTAVSQTPKYLVTQMGNDKSIKCEQNLGHDTMYWYKQDSKKFLKIMFSYNNKELIINETVPNRFSPKSPDKAHLNLHINSLELGDSAVYFCASSHDLSFSETEAFFGQGTRLTVV.

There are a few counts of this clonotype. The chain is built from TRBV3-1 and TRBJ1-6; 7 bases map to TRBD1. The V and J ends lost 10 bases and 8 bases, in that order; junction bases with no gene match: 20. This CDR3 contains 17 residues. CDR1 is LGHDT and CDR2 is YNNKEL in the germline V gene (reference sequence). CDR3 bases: TGTGCCACCTCAAATCGACAGGGCCCCTCGGCCGATTCACCCCTCCACTTT. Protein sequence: CATSNRQGPSADSPLHF.

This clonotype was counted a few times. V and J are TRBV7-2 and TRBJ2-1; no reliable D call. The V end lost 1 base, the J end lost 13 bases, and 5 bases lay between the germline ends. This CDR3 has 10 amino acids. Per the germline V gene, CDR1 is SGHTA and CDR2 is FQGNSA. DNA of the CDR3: TGTGCCAGCAGCTTAGTCCCTCAGTTCTTC. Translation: CASSLVPQFF.

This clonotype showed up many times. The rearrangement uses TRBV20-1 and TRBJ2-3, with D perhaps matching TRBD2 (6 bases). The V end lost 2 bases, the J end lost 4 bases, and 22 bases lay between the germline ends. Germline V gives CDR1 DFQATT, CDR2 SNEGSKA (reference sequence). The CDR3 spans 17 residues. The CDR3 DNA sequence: TGCAGTGCTAGATTGGCAGGACCCGGGAGAGATGCAGATACGCAGTATTTT. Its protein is CSARLAGPGRDADTQYF.

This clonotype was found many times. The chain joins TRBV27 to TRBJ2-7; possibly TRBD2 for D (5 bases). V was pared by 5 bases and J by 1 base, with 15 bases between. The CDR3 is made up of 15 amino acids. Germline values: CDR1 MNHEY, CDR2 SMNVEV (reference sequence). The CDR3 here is CASSPRRTQSYEQYF. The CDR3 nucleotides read TGTGCCAGCAGTCCCCGGAGGACCCAATCCTACGAGCAGTACTTC.